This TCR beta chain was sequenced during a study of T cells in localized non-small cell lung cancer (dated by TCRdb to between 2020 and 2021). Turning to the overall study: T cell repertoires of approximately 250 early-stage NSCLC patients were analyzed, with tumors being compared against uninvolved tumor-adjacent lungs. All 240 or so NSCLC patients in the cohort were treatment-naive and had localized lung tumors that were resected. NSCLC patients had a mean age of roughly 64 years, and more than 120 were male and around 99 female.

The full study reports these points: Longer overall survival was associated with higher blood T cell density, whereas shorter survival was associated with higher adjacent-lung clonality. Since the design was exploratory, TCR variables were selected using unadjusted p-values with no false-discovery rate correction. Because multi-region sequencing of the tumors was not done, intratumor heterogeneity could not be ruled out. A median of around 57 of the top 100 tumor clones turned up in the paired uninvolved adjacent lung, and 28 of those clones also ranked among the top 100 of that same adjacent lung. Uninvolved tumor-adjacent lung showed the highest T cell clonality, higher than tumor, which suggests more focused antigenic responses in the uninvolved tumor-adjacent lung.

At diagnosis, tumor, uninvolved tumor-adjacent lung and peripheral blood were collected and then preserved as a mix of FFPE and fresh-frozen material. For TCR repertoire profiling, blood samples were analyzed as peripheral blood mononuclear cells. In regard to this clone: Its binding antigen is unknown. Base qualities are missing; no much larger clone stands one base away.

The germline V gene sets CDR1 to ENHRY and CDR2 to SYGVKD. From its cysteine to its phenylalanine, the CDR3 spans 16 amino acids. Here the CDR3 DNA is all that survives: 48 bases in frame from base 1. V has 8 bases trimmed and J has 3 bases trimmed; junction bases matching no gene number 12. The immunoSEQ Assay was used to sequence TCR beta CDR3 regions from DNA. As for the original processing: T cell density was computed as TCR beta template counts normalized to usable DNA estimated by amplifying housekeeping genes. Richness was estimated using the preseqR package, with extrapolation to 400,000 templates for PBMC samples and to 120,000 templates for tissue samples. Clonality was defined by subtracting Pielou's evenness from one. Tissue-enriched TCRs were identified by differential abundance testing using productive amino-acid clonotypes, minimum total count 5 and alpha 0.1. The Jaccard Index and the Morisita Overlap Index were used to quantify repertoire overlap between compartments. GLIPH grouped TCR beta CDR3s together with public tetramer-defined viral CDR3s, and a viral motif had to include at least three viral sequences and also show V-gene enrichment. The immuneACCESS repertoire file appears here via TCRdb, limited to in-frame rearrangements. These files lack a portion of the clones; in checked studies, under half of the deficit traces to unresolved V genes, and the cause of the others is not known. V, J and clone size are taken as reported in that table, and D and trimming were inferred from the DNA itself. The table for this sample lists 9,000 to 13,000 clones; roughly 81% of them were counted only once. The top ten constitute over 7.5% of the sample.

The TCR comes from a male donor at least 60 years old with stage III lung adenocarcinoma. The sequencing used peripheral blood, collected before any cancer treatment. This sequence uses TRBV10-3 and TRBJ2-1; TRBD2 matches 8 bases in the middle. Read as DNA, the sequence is TGTGCCATCTCCCGTGCCAGGGCGGGAGGCTACAATGAGCAGTTCTTC. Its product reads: CAISRARAGGYNEQFF.